This TCR delta chain came from a study of gamma-delta chains in newborns, infants, children. Study-level background: Microbial exposure reportedly drives polyclonal innate γδ T cell expansion after birth.

This clone has a handful of counts. The mismatch at residue 12 between this DNA's translation and the TCRdb protein of a much larger clone likely reflects a read error; the protein shown is translated from the DNA. This CDR3 is 19 amino acids long. Germline V CDR1 and CDR2: GEAIGNYY, EKD. Unmatched junction bases numbered 9, after V lost 2 bases and J lost 5 bases. TCRdb repeated clone calling on the reads with CATT. Among 6,900 or so delta-chain clones listed, 2% to 2.5% were seen once. The source material was blood. This receptor was obtained from a child who was a newborn, infant or young child, either healthy, febrile or measles-vaccinated (not recorded which). The rearrangement links TRDV2 to TRDJ3; 12 bases are a match to TRDD3. CDR3 region: CACDKVLGDTSRDTRQMFF. The CDR3 DNA reads TGTGCCTGTGACAAAGTACTGGGGGATACTTCCCGGGACACCCGACAGATGTTTTTC.